This T cell receptor (beta chain) originates from a study of response to subunit inactivated influenza vaccine. Study-wide results and limits: Each seasonal influenza vaccination, the authors suggested, recruits few new T cells.

This clonotype was seen only once. Its target is unknown. The germline V gene encodes CDR1 DFQATT and CDR2 SNEGSKA (reference sequence). Trimming stripped 0 bases from V and 1 base from J, with 9 bases between. The CDR3 has 14 residues. TCRdb re-analysed the RT-PCR reads in MiXCR, keeping a single row per CDR3 protein. In the table there are hundreds of thousands of distinct CDR3 sequences, around 13% of which are singletons. The rearrangement joins TRBV20-1 to TRBJ1-1, with D unresolved. The TCR originated in a man between 45 and 60 years old who received an inactivated influenza vaccine. The source was PBMCs from blood, collected about 14 days before vaccination. CDR3 sequence reads: CSARDPTTNTEAFF. The CDR3 DNA is TGCAGTGCTAGAGATCCGACAACGAACACTGAAGCTTTCTTT.